These T cell receptor beta chains were read from a single sample in a study of T cell repertoires in aging, cancer and after chemotherapy. TCRdb reprocessed the multiplex PCR reads with MiXCR, giving one entry per CDR3 protein. The sample contains some 15,000 distinct CDR3 sequences, about 20% of which appear only once. The specimen sequenced was blood. The source is a human donor in good health. CDR3s include the opening cysteine and the closing phenylalanine or tryptophan. Each record gives: clone size, V gene, D gene, CDR3 length, J gene, CDR3 DNA, CDR3 protein. A D gene is named only where the DNA matches it firmly. Rows give clone size only sometimes, using once, few, many, or a class for an expanded clone.

>few|TRBV20-1|TRBD1|16|TRBJ1-6
TGCAGTGCTAGCCCCTTGGGGACAGGGAGCGATTCACCCCTCCACTTT
CSASPLGTGSDSPLHF
>.|TRBV7-2|.|14|TRBJ2-7
TGTGCCAGCAGCCCCCTAAGGGGGATCTACGAGCAGTACTTC
CASSPLRGIYEQYF
>medium-sized|TRBV6-5|TRBD1|13|TRBJ1-5
TGTGCCAGCTCGGGACAGATCAATCAGCCCCAGCATTTT
CASSGQINQPQHF
>.|TRBV5-1|.|12|TRBJ1-1
TGCGCCAGCAGGCAGACGAACACTGAAGCTTTCTTT
CASRQTNTEAFF
>.|TRBV5-1|.|14|TRBJ1-1
TGCGCCAGCAGCTCCACCGGGCTGAACACTGAAGCTTTCTTT
CASSSTGLNTEAFF
>few|TRBV6-5|.|13|TRBJ1-1
TGTGCCAGCAGTCGGGGGGTAGAGACTGAAGCTTTCTTT
CASSRGVETEAFF
>.|TRBV7-9|TRBD2|16|TRBJ2-5
TGTGCCAGCAGCTTAGTTTCGAGCGGGGTTAAAGAGACCCAGTACTTC
CASSLVSSGVKETQYF
>.|TRBV6-5|TRBD1|19|TRBJ1-1
TGTGCCAGCAGTTACGCGCCTTTCTCTTCGAAGGGGGCGATCACTGAAGCTTTCTTT
CASSYAPFSSKGAITEAFF
>many|TRBV12-3/TRBV12-4|.|13|TRBJ1-2
TGTGCCAGCAGTATTTTTGGGGCATGGGGCTACACCTTC
CASSIFGAWGYTF
>.|TRBV6-1|.|13|TRBJ2-5
TGTGCCAGCAGGGATACAGGGATGGAGACCCAGTACTTC
CASRDTGMETQYF
>.|TRBV4-2|.|15|TRBJ1-1
TGCGCCAGCAGCCAAGATTGGGCAGGGAACACTGAAGCTTTCTTT
CASSQDWAGNTEAFF
>.|TRBV20-1|.|11|TRBJ1-1
TGCAGTGCGTCGTCTCCCACTGAAGCTTTCTTT
CSASSPTEAFF
>few|TRBV5-1|TRBD1|15|TRBJ2-2
TGCGCCAGCAGTCTAGACAGGGCCGGCACCGGGGAGCTGTTTTTT
CASSLDRAGTGELFF
>few|TRBV7-9|.|18|TRBJ2-1
TGTGCCAGCAGCTCATTAGGGGGGATTAGAAGCTCCTACAATGAGCAGTTCTTC
CASSSLGGIRSSYNEQFF
>.|TRBV25-1|.|13|TRBJ1-1
TGTGCCAGCAGTGACAGGGGTTGGACTGAAGCTTTCTTT
CASSDRGWTEAFF
>few|TRBV6-5|.|17|TRBJ1-1
TGTGCCAGCAGTCGTGGGCAGCCGGGTCAAATGAACACTGAAGCTTTCTTT
CASSRGQPGQMNTEAFF
>.|TRBV6-4|TRBD2|15|TRBJ2-3
TGTGCCAGCAGTGAACAGCGGGGGGGCCGAGATACGCAGTATTTT
CASSEQRGGRDTQYF
>.|TRBV4-3|.|14|TRBJ1-1
TGTGCCAGCAGCTTTCGGGGGTTGGGCACTGAAGCTTTCTTT
CASSFRGLGTEAFF
>.|TRBV5-1|TRBD1|12|TRBJ1-2
TGCGCCAGCAGCTCGACAGGGGATGGCTACACCTTC
CASSSTGDGYTF
>.|TRBV6-4|TRBD1|16|TRBJ2-1
TGTGCCAGCAGGCGGACAGGGGCGAGCTCCTACAATGAGCAGTTCTTC
CASRRTGASSYNEQFF
>.|TRBV6-2/TRBV6-3|TRBD2|16|TRBJ2-1
TGTGCCAGCAGTTCCCGACTAGCGGGGGGGCACCATGAGCAGTTCTTC
CASSSRLAGGHHEQFF
>few|TRBV5-1|TRBD1|16|TRBJ1-1
TGCGCCAGCAGCCCCACCCTACAGGGGATGAACACTGAAGCTTTCTTT
CASSPTLQGMNTEAFF